The clone carrying this T cell receptor beta chain came up many times. No antigen is known for it. The data derive from a study of T-cell reconstitution after alpha-beta-depleted transplantation in children. Points from the study as a whole: T-cell counts and diversity were attributed mostly to newly produced T cells one year after transplant. Several hundred rapidly expanded clones from non-depleted graft cells reportedly supplied alpha-beta T cells about two months post-transplant. The origin of high day-60 TCRbeta diversity in some patients lay in surviving recipient T cells and thymic progenitors.

Germline V gene data show CDR1 as MNHNY and CDR2 as SVGAGI (reference sequence). This CDR3 region has 15 residues. V gave up 5 bases and J gave up 5 bases; unmatched junction bases: 10. Library preparation (for TCRbeta) was performed with unique molecular identifiers. Via MiXCR, TCRdb re-called the PCR reads, giving one row per CDR3 protein. Among about 240,000 distinct CDR3 sequences listed, about 25% were seen once. This clonotype was obtained from a girl aged 2 to 9 with Fanconi anemia, due to receive a stem cell transplant. The V and J genes are TRBV6-6 and TRBJ1-1, with 8 bases identical to TRBD1. The sequencing here drew on PBMCs, taken before TCRalphabeta/CD19-depleted stem cell transplant. CDR3 sequence reads: CASSILGQVKTEAFF. The CDR3 nucleotides are TGTGCCAGCAGTATTCTGGGACAGGTTAAGACTGAAGCTTTCTTT.